At least ten counts were recorded for the clone carrying this T cell receptor (beta chain). RNA transcripts served as the template for amplifying TCR beta CDR3 regions. With the HTBI primer set, the TCR CDR3 went through a first round of RT-PCR. TCRdb reprocessed the multiplex PCR reads with MiXCR, giving one entry per CDR3 protein. The sample shows 490,000 or so distinct CDR3 sequences, around 15% of them seen only once. This sample was taken from a study of T cells in Graves' hyperthyroidism and ophthalmopathy. Germline V CDR1 and CDR2: LGHDT, YNNKEL (reference sequence). This CDR3 is built from 15 residues. Between the trimmed V and J ends, which lost 4 bases and 8 bases, there was a span of 19 bases.

J is TRBJ2-3 and V is TRBV3-1; D gene ambiguous. The source is a woman in her twenties or thirties with Graves' ophthalmopathy. The sequenced material came from blood. The CDR3: CASSLQPSLGSTQYF. DNA for the CDR3: TGTGCCAGCAGCCTACAGCCCTCCCTTGGGTCTACGCAGTATTTT.